This T cell receptor (beta chain) emerged from a study of cytomegalovirus exposure and HLA in healthy donors. Profiled with immunoSEQ multiplex PCR; TCRdb holds only in-frame clones, not every one. Among about 360,000 clones, roughly 90% were seen once, and the ten largest hold roughly 0.83%. Whole-study results and caveats: Three chains tied to CMV proved CMV antigen-specific in vitro.

V lost 8 bases, J lost 2 bases, and 19 bases lay in between. The CDR3 loop spans 15 amino acids. The germline CDR1 and CDR2 sequences are SGHRS and YFSETQ. As regards this clone: Its antigen is not known.

The clonotype originates from a young woman in good health and CMV-seronegative. Sequenced input: PBMCs. The V and J genes are TRBV5-1 and TRBJ2-5; D gene ambiguous. As DNA, the CDR3 is TGCGCCAGTTCATTTTCTCTAGGCCCTCAAGAGACCCAGTACTTC. It is translated as CASSFSLGPQETQYF. Complete variable domain (other parts from reference TRBV5-1 and TRBJ2-5): KAGVTQTPRYLIKTRGQQVTLSCSPISGHRSVSWYQQTPGQGLQFLFEYFSETQRNKGNFPGRFSGRQFSNSRSEMNVSTLELGDSALYLCASSFSLGPQETQYFGPGTRLLVL.